The entry below gives a single T cell receptor beta chain sequence along with its context. Its target is not known. This record comes from a study of tumor-infiltrating lymphocytes in localized non-small cell lung cancer. Study-wide results and caveats: Immunotypes IM1 and IM2 had similar TCR-derived T-cell fractions. Compared with uninvolved lung, tumors showed higher T cell infiltration by TCRbeta sequencing.

The germline V gene has CDR1 SGHRS and CDR2 YFSETQ. The V segment lost 4 bases and the J segment 0 bases; nucleotides outside the gene matches: 3. CDR3 length: 15 residues. The protocol was immunoSEQ multiplex PCR, while the TCRdb copy is restricted to in-frame clones and leaves out a portion. The sample shows about 7,000 clones, 74% of them seen only once. The chain joins TRBV5-1 to TRBJ2-2; TRBD1 agrees at 7 bases. Sequenced input: uninvolved lung tissue not adjacent to the tumor. This TCR was recovered from a human donor with non-small cell lung cancer. In DNA form, the CDR3 reads TGCGCCAGCAGCCCGGGACAGACGAACACCGGGGAGCTGTTTTTT. Amino acids: CASSPGQTNTGELFF.